This T cell receptor (beta chain) originates from a study of blood T cell repertoires in COVID-19. The wider study: Some COVID-19 samples were acute and others convalescent; all came from the United States, Italy and Spain. T cells, B-cell-depleted T cells, or PBMCs supplied cDNA or gDNA.

How the authors handled the data: The authors estimated nucleated cell counts from reference gene primer amplification. The data were produced by immunoSEQ multiplex PCR, yet TCRdb's version contains in-frame clones alone and is incomplete. The V and J calls and clone size come from that table; D and trimming were worked out from the DNA. Among about 200,000 clones listed, approximately 90% were seen once. This clone was recorded only once. The CDR3 extends over 15 amino acids. The V segment lost 3 bases and the J segment 1 base; nucleotides outside the gene matches: 4. Sample: peripheral blood. This clonotype originated in a human donor in a cohort sampled during active COVID-19. V usage is TRBV23-1 and J usage is TRBJ2-3; 7 bases fit TRBD1. TRBV23-1 is flagged as an ORF with uncertain function. The CDR3 nucleotides read TGCGCCAGCAGTCAGGACGGACAGGGCACAGATACGCAGTATTTT. Amino acid sequence: CASSQDGQGTDTQYF.